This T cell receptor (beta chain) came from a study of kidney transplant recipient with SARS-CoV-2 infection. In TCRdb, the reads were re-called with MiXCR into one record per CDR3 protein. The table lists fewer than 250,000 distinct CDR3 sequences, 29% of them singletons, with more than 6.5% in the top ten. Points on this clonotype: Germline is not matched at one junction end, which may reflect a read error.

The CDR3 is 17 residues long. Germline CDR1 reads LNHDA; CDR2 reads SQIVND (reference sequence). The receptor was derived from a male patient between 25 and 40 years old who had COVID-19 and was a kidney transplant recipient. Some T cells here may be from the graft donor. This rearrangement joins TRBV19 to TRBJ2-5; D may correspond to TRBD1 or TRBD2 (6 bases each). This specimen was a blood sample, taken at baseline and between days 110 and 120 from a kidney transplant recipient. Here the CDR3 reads CANSGGPTWHNQETQYF. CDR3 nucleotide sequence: TGTGCCAATAGTGGGGGGCCCACATGGCACAACCAAGAGACCCAGTACTTC.